In this sample, the clone carrying this TCR beta chain turned up once. The antigen is not known. The germline V gene has CDR1 LGHNA and CDR2 YNFKEQ. V was pared by 4 bases and J by 4 bases, with 9 bases between. The CDR3 has 13 amino acids. The sample comes from a study of cytomegalovirus exposure and HLA in healthy donors. Whole-study context: The 110 or so validation repertoires used a platform that matched the one used for the 550 to 800 first-cohort repertoires, as a later analysis reported.

Overall study findings and caveats: According to the study, around 180 TCR beta chains were cytomegalovirus-associated. The finding came from a later analysis; first-cohort TCR clusters tended to co-occur in the roughly 110 validation repertoires. Reports described diagnosis of cytomegalovirus status by the classifier as highly specific and sensitive.

Measured with immunoSEQ multiplex PCR; TCRdb has only the in-frame clones, and not every one. In the table there are around 300,000 clones, around 87% of which are singletons. This clonotype originated in a woman in her 30s in good health and CMV-seropositive. What was sequenced was PBMCs. The rearrangement links TRBV4-2 to TRBJ2-3; either TRBD1 or TRBD2 may supply D (5 bases each). The CDR3 loop is CASSLGTSDTQYF. As DNA, the CDR3 is TGTGCCAGCAGCCTTGGGACCTCAGATACGCAGTATTTT.